This T cell receptor beta chain is from a study of T cell repertoires in cytomegalovirus infection. J gave up 1 base and V 0 bases, and 4 bases lay outside the gene matches. The CDR3 consists of 17 residues. Germline V gene lookup returns CDR1 SGHVS and CDR2 FNYEAQ. The sample holds many counts of this clonotype. TCRdb reprocessed the reads with MiXCR, giving one entry per CDR3 protein. The sample holds 150,000 to 200,000 distinct CDR3 sequences, roughly 9% seen once. This TCR derives from a human donor in good health (CMV status not recorded). Some clones in this sample may be carry-over from other donors' samples. J is TRBJ2-2 and V is TRBV7-6; the match to TRBD1 covers 8 bases. The sample comprised PBMCs. The CDR3, as DNA: TGTGCCAGCAGCTTAGCGCAGGGGGCCGGGAACACCGGGGAGCTGTTTTTT. It is translated as CASSLAQGAGNTGELFF.